The 20 T cell receptor beta chains in this list originate from one sample, sequenced in a study of shared clonotypes between healthy human individuals. The repertoire was sequenced with immunoSEQ multiplex PCR; TCRdb's copy has only in-frame clones and lacks some. Of approximately 1.5 million clones in the sample, around 98% were seen once. The sample taken for sequencing was naive CD4+ T cells sorted from blood. The sample's subset: CD45RA+ positively selected. These TCRs come from a man in his thirties or forties in good health.

The chain combines TRBV7-9 with TRBJ2-1; no reliable D call. Trimming shortened V by 4 bases and J by 7 bases, and 8 bases separated the two germline ends. The CDR3 runs to 12 residues. Germline-derived CDR1 and CDR2 are SEHNR and FQNEAQ (reference sequence). The CDR3 loop is CASSSQGNEQFF. The CDR3 DNA reads as TGTGCCAGCAGCTCCCAAGGGAATGAGCAGTTCTTC.

The chain recombines TRBV5-4 with TRBJ1-4; D possibly corresponds to TRBD1 (6 bases). The V and J ends lost 4 bases and 11 bases respectively, with 18 bases between them. This CDR3 is 14 amino acids long. The germline V gene encodes CDR1 SGHNT and CDR2 YYREEE (reference sequence). CDR3 residues: CASSSTGRAPKLFF. DNA of the CDR3: TGTGCCAGCAGCAGCACAGGGAGGGCTCCGAAACTGTTTTTT.

V and J are TRBV5-7 and TRBJ1-4; no reliable D call. TRBV5-7 is recorded as an ORF, its role being uncertain. Trimming left V 3 bases short and J 13 bases short, with 22 bases between. This CDR3 is 15 amino acids long. The CDR3 loop is CASSSPPPRKNRLFF. In DNA, the CDR3 is TGTGCCAGCAGCTCCCCGCCACCCAGGAAAAACAGACTGTTTTTT.

The V gene is TRBV28, the J gene TRBJ1-1; D may be TRBD1 (6 bases). The CDR3 length is 13 residues. Germline V gene sequence: CDR1 MDHEN, CDR2 SYDVKM. V was pared by 7 bases and J by 7 bases, with 16 bases between. CDR3 residues: CASNTQGLVEAFF. In DNA, the CDR3 is TGTGCCAGCAATACACAGGGTCTCGTTGAAGCTTTCTTT.

The chain uses TRBV2 and TRBJ1-1; possibly TRBD1 for D (5 bases). V was trimmed by 8 bases and J by 3 bases, leaving 13 bases between them. Germline values: CDR1 SNHLY, CDR2 FYNNEI. This CDR3 is 13 amino acids long. In nucleotides, the CDR3 is TGTGCCAGCCTACAGGAGCTGGACACTGAAGCTTTCTTT. Translated: CASLQELDTEAFF.

V is TRBV10-3 and J is TRBJ2-7; perhaps TRBD1 as D (6 bases). The ends were cut back, 8 bases at V and 3 bases at J, with 17 bases in the middle. Looked up from germline, CDR1 is ENHRY and CDR2 is SYGVKD. The CDR3 length is 14 residues. CDR3 in amino acids: CAISRPGQHYEQYF. The CDR3 coding sequence is TGTGCCATCTCTCGCCCGGGACAACACTACGAGCAGTACTTC.

Worth noting for this clone: The same CDR3 arises from other DNA sequences in this sample as well. This chain links TRBV18 with TRBJ1-4, with 7 bases fitting TRBD1. V trimming: 6 bases; J trimming: 3 bases; junction bases outside the gene matches: 4. The CDR3 is made up of 14 amino acids. Germline loops: CDR1 KGHSH, CDR2 LQKENI. This chain's CDR3 is CASSSGQSNEKLFF. Here the CDR3 DNA reads TGTGCCAGCTCGTCGGGACAGTCTAATGAAAAACTGTTTTTT.

The chain combines TRBV19 with TRBJ2-2; D possibly corresponds to TRBD1 (5 bases). Germline lookup yields CDR1 LNHDA and CDR2 SQIVND (reference sequence). The V and J ends lost 2 bases and 0 bases respectively, with 7 bases between them. This CDR3 spans 15 amino acids. CDR3 in amino acids: CASSIWTPNTGELFF. CDR3 DNA: TGTGCCAGTAGTATATGGACACCGAACACCGGGGAGCTGTTTTTT.

V gene TRBV5-1 combines with J gene TRBJ1-2; 8 nucleotides align to TRBD1. This CDR3 has 14 residues. The germline CDR1 and CDR2 sequences are SGHRS and YFSETQ. The junction had 7 bases not matched to a gene; V was cut back by 5 bases and J by 4 bases. The DNA of the CDR3 is TGCGCCAGCAGTTCGACAGGGGTCGGCTATGGCTACACCTTC. The encoded protein is CASSSTGVGYGYTF. The complete variable domain, with remaining parts taken from reference TRBV5-1 and TRBJ1-2, reads KAGVTQTPRYLIKTRGQQVTLSCSPISGHRSVSWYQQTPGQGLQFLFEYFSETQRNKGNFPGRFSGRQFSNSRSEMNVSTLELGDSALYLCASSSTGVGYGYTFGSGTRLTVV.

The gene calls are TRBV7-2 and TRBJ2-5; 9 bases agree with TRBD1. The CDR3 consists of 17 residues. Germline V CDR1 and CDR2: SGHTA, FQGNSA. V lost 0 bases to trimming and J lost 2 bases; unmatched junction nucleotides: 7. CDR3 nucleotide sequence: TGTGCCAGCAGCTTAGCGGCAGGACAGGGGAGACAAGAGACCCAGTACTTC. Encoded protein: CASSLAAGQGRQETQYF.

The chain is built from TRBV7-9 and TRBJ2-1; D might be TRBD1 (6 bases). CDR1 is SEHNR, CDR2 FQNEAQ, per germline (reference sequence). The CDR3 extends over 16 amino acids. V was trimmed by 2 bases and J by 4 bases, leaving 15 bases between them. The CDR3 is CASSLISGTHYNEQFF. The CDR3 DNA follows: TGTGCCAGCAGCTTAATTTCCGGGACACATTACAATGAGCAGTTCTTC.

The V gene is TRBV6-1, the J gene TRBJ1-5; unclear D gene. From germline, CDR1 is MNHNS and CDR2 SASEGT. V shed 4 bases and J shed 9 bases, with 16 bases lying between them. The CDR3 consists of 14 residues. The CDR3 region has the DNA TGTGCCAGCAGTGCCAGCAGGACCGGGCGGCCCCAGCATTTT. Its protein product is CASSASRTGRPQHF.

The chain carries TRBV6-5 and TRBJ2-3; D call uncertain. This CDR3 spans 15 amino acids. The germline CDR1 and CDR2 sequences are MNHEY and SVGAGI. The V and J ends lost 6 bases and 1 base respectively, with 14 bases between them. The CDR3 DNA sequence: TGTGCCAGCAGCCCAAGCCTAGAGGGCACAGATACGCAGTATTTT. This codes for CASSPSLEGTDTQYF.

This chain joins TRBV7-6 and TRBJ1-3; D is uncertain. The CDR3 has 15 amino acids. Germline V lookup: CDR1 SGHVS, CDR2 FNYEAQ. Deletions cut 6 bases from V and 0 bases from J, with 12 bases between. The CDR3 DNA reads TGTGCCAGCAGACCCGCCGCCCTCTCTGGAAACACCATATATTTT. Translating gives CASRPAALSGNTIYF. The whole variable domain, filled in from reference TRBV7-6 and TRBJ1-3, reads GAGVSQSPRYKVTKRGQDVALRCDPISGHVSLYWYRQALGQGPEFLTYFNYEAQQDKSGLPNDRFSAERPEGSISTLTIQRTEQRDSAMYRCASRPAALSGNTIYFGEGSWLTVV.

The CDR3, as DNA: TGTGCCAGCAACCGGCAATCGAAGGGCACCGGGGAGCTGTTTTTT. Its protein product is CASNRQSKGTGELFF. V is TRBV6-6 and J is TRBJ2-2; D gene unclear. Germline V CDR1 and CDR2: MNHNY, SVGAGI (reference sequence). This CDR3 spans 15 amino acids. The V and J ends lost 7 bases and 4 bases respectively, with 16 bases between them.

On this clone: The same CDR3 also results from other DNA sequences found in this sample. The chain uses TRBV7-2 and TRBJ2-1; D is perhaps TRBD1 (5 bases). CDR3 length equals 15 residues. V lost 5 bases to trimming and J lost 2 bases, with 13 bases between them. Per germline, CDR1 SGHTA and CDR2 FQGNSA. The CDR3 reads CASSLDRRTYNEQFF. CDR3 in DNA: TGTGCCAGCAGCCTCGACAGACGTACCTACAATGAGCAGTTCTTC. Using reference TRBV7-2 and TRBJ2-1 for the parts outside the CDR3, the full variable domain is GAGVSQSPSNKVTEKGKDVELRCDPISGHTALYWYRQSLGQGLEFLIYFQGNSAPDKSGLPSDRFSAERTGGSVSTLTIQRTQQEDSAVYLCASSLDRRTYNEQFFGPGTRLTVL.

This chain uses TRBV9 with TRBJ1-1, with D possibly matching TRBD1 (6 bases). Looked up from germline, CDR1 is SGDLS and CDR2 is YYNGEE. The V gene lost 0 bases and the J gene lost 0 bases, with 9 bases spanning the gap. The CDR3 is 15 amino acids. In DNA form, the CDR3 reads TGTGCCAGCAGCGTAGCCGACAGGTTGAACACTGAAGCTTTCTTT. It translates to CASSVADRLNTEAFF.

The V call is TRBV2, the J call TRBJ2-5; D might be TRBD2 (5 bases). Per the germline V gene, CDR1 is SNHLY and CDR2 is FYNNEI. V was shortened by 4 bases and J by 7 bases, with 16 bases between the two germline ends. The CDR3 has 14 residues. The CDR3 DNA sequence: TGTGCCAGCAGTGCGGGGAGCTCTCTGGGGACCCAGTACTTC. It specifies CASSAGSSLGTQYF.

The V gene is TRBV28, the J gene TRBJ2-7; tentatively, D is TRBD1 (8 bases). In germline, CDR1 is MDHEN, CDR2 SYDVKM. The CDR3 consists of 14 residues. The ends were cut back, 6 bases at V and 4 bases at J, with 16 bases in the middle. The CDR3 DNA reads TGTGCCAGCAGGGTGACAGGGGACTATTACGAGCAGTACTTC. Amino acid sequence: CASRVTGDYYEQYF.

The V gene is TRBV5-1, the J gene TRBJ2-1, with 9 bases that match TRBD2. The CDR3 spans 15 residues. CDR1 and CDR2 (germline): SGHRS, YFSETQ. J gave up 5 bases and V 2 bases, and 5 bases lay outside the gene matches. The CDR3 coding sequence is TGCGCCAGCAGCTTTAGCGGGAGTGGGGACAATGAGCAGTTCTTC. Translated, it gives CASSFSGSGDNEQFF.